A selection of T cell receptor beta chains follows, all from one sample in a study of technical replicates of blood from a few donors. TCRdb's copy holds only in-frame clones and misses some; the assay was immunoSEQ multiplex PCR. The profile shows 70,000 to 85,000 clones, 92% of them singletons. Sequencing was done on a sample of T cells isolated from PBMCs. All receptors come from a human donor in good health. The CDR3 runs from the conserved cysteine through the conserved F or W. The D gene is left open where the match is weak. The size of a clone is reported for some rows only, either as once, few or many, or as a class for expanded clones.

CDR3,DNA,V,D,size,J
CASSLDRLAAYEQYF,TGCGCCAGCAGCTTGGACAGACTAGCGGCTTACGAGCAGTACTTC,TRBV5-1,TRBD2,.,TRBJ2-7
CASSQDFGRGSTEAFF,TGCGCCAGCAGCCAAGATTTCGGGAGGGGGAGCACTGAAGCTTTCTTT,TRBV4-3,.,few,TRBJ1-1
CASSEYSVRGSKNTEAFF,TGTGCCAGCAGTGAATATTCGGTCCGGGGGAGCAAGAACACTGAAGCTTTCTTT,TRBV6-1,.,once,TRBJ1-1
CASSLRGRGETQYF,TGTGCCAGCAGCCTAAGAGGGAGAGGGGAGACCCAGTACTTC,TRBV9,.,few,TRBJ2-5
CASSRTGTSSYNEQFF,TGTGCCAGCAGCCGAACCGGGACTAGCTCCTACAATGAGCAGTTCTTC,TRBV11-2,TRBD2,.,TRBJ2-1
CASGLAGEAGELFF,TGTGCCAGCGGCCTAGCGGGAGAGGCCGGGGAGCTGTTTTTT,TRBV11-3,TRBD2,.,TRBJ2-2
CASSLSLGGTEAFF,TGTGCCAGCAGTTTATCTCTTGGAGGCACTGAAGCTTTCTTT,TRBV27,.,once,TRBJ1-1
CASSVYGTSADEQFF,TGTGCCAGCAGCGTCTATGGGACTAGCGCCGATGAGCAGTTCTTC,TRBV9,TRBD2,.,TRBJ2-1
CAWSVRPPGLARTGELFF,TGTGCCTGGAGTGTAAGGCCCCCGGGACTAGCACGGACCGGGGAGCTGTTTTTT,TRBV30,TRBD2,.,TRBJ2-2
CASSYSQGTQETQYF,TGTGCCAGCAGTTACTCGCAGGGGACACAAGAGACCCAGTACTTC,TRBV6-5,.,.,TRBJ2-5
CASSQDLYLRNYGYTF,TGCGCCAGCAGCCAAGACTTATACTTGAGAAACTATGGCTACACCTTC,TRBV4-1,.,.,TRBJ1-2
CASSHRAAVYEQYF,TGTGCCAGCAGCCACAGGGCTGCAGTATACGAGCAGTACTTC,TRBV6-1,.,.,TRBJ2-7
CASSPGTGLMNTEAFF,TGCGCCAGCAGCCCCGGGACAGGCCTCATGAACACTGAAGCTTTCTTT,TRBV5-1,TRBD1,.,TRBJ1-1
CASSQEARMQGEAFF,TGCGCCAGCAGCCAAGAGGCCCGTATGCAGGGCGAAGCTTTCTTT,TRBV4-1,.,.,TRBJ1-1
CASSTGGTGGKQYF,TGTGCCAGCAGCACAGGGGGGACAGGGGGCAAGCAGTACTTC,TRBV11-3,TRBD1,few,TRBJ2-7
CALGPGQGLGTDTQYF,TGTGCCCTCGGGCCCGGACAGGGGTTGGGCACAGATACGCAGTATTTT,TRBV10-3,TRBD1,.,TRBJ2-3
CASPGSQGGVSTEAFF,TGTGCCAGCCCCGGGTCACAGGGGGGGGTGAGCACTGAAGCTTTCTTT,TRBV7-9,TRBD1,.,TRBJ1-1
CASSPQGNYGYTF,TGTGCCAGCAGTCCTCAGGGGAACTATGGCTACACCTTC,TRBV6-6,.,.,TRBJ1-2
CASSPFGERDYEQYF,TGTGCCAGCAGCCCCTTCGGGGAGCGGGACTACGAGCAGTACTTC,TRBV14,TRBD2,once,TRBJ2-7
CASSRKTGGKNTEAFF,TGTGCCAGCTCACGAAAGACAGGGGGCAAGAACACTGAAGCTTTCTTT,TRBV18,TRBD1,.,TRBJ1-1
CASSALYKNIQYF,TGCGCCAGCAGCGCTCTATACAAAAACATTCAGTACTTC,TRBV5-1,.,.,TRBJ2-4
CASSRTGDTGELFF,TGTGCCAGCAGTCGGACAGGGGACACCGGGGAGCTGTTTTTT,TRBV7-3,TRBD1,.,TRBJ2-2
CASSLDPTGNEQYF,TGTGCCAGCAGCTTAGACCCCACAGGGAACGAGCAGTACTTC,TRBV11-3,.,.,TRBJ2-7
CASSPQRHQEANYGYTF,TGCGCCAGCAGCCCCCAAAGACATCAGGAAGCTAACTATGGCTACACCTTC,TRBV23-1,.,once,TRBJ1-2
CAWGPHRARGEKLFF,TGTGCCTGGGGGCCCCACAGGGCCAGAGGTGAAAAACTGTTTTTT,TRBV30,.,.,TRBJ1-4
CASSLLLAENNEQFF,TGTGCCAGCAGCTTACTACTAGCGGAGAACAATGAGCAGTTCTTC,TRBV7-9,TRBD2,.,TRBJ2-1
CASTRQGTYNEQFF,TGCGCCAGCACCCGACAGGGGACCTACAATGAGCAGTTCTTC,TRBV5-1,TRBD1,.,TRBJ2-1
CASTSGTGGQPQHF,TGTGCCAGTACCTCCGGGACAGGGGGCCAGCCCCAGCATTTT,TRBV19,TRBD1,few,TRBJ1-5